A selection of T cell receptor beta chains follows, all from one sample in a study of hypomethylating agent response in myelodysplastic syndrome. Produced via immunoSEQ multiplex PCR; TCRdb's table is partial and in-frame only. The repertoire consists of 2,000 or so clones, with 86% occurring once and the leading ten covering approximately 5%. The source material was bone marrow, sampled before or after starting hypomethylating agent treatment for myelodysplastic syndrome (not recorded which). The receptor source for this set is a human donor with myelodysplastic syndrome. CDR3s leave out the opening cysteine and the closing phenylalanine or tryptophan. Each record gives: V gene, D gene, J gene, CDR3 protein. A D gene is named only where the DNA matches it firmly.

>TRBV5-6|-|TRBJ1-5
ASSLGGAGRQPQH
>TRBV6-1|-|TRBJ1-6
ASSFNNSPLH
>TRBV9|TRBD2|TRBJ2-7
ASSPREGTYEQY
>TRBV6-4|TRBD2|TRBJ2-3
ASSADSGGIADTQY
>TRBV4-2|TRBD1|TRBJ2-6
ASSHASGTGEFSGANVLT
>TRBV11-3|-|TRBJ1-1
ASSTLGDAGPYTEAF
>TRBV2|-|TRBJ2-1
ASTSLEQF
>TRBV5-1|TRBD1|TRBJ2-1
ASSLGTGGPYNEQF
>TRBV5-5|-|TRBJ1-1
ASSSGPYTEAF
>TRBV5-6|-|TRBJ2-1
ASSLGETRRGHNEQF
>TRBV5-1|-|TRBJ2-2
ASRPSITGELF
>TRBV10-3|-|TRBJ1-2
AISDLGITSRPNYGYT
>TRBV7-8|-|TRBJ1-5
ASSLEGQPQH
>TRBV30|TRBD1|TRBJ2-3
AWGQGAGDTQY
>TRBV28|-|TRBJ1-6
ASSPEGGGSYNSPLH
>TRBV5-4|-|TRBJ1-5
ASSLSAEKGQPQH
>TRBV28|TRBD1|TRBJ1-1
ASSIQGRVNTEAF
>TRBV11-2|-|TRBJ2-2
ASSLLRHSTGELF
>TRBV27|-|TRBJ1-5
ASSSTSMRPRGQPQH
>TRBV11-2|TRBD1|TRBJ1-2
ASSRDSNYGYT
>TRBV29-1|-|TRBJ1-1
SVENQRFMNTEAF
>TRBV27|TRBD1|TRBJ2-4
ASSRDRLSVAKNIQY
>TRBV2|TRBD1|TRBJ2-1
ASPGQGAISSYNEQF
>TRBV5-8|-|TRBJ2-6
ASSLGSGANVLT
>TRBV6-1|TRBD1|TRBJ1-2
ASNQGDYGYT
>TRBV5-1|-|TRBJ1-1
ASSLGNGLNTEAF
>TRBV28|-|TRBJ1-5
ASSPRRPEPQH
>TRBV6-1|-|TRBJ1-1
ASSERVRGFEAF